One and the same sample provided the 25 T cell receptor beta chains below, sequenced in a study of T-cell memory formation after mild COVID-19. TCRdb redid the calling of the 5' RACE reads with MiXCR, one entry per CDR3 protein. This sample has fewer than 90,000 distinct CDR3 sequences, with around 13% found just once. The sequencing sample was made of PBMCs or a T cell subset sorted from them (not recorded which). Receptors were obtained from a man aged 18 to 30 who had mild COVID-19 (a few samples of this study predate the infection). Cell type and time point are not known.

This clonotype was seen only a few times. The chain employs TRBV5-4 and TRBJ2-3, with unresolved D. The ends were cut back, 1 base at V and 2 bases at J, with 11 bases in the middle. CDR1 SGHNT and CDR2 YYREEE come from the germline V gene (reference sequence). CDR3 size: 15 residues. CDR3 amino acids: CASSLYKFNTDTQYF. CDR3 DNA sequence: TGTGCCAGCAGCTTGTACAAATTTAACACAGATACGCAGTATTTT.

This clonotype was detected only a few times. The chain employs TRBV6-2 or TRBV6-3 and TRBJ2-1; tentatively, D is TRBD2 (7 bases). V was cut by 6 bases and J by 6 bases, with 15 bases left in between. This CDR3 is 14 amino acids long. CDR1 is MNHEY, CDR2 SVGEGT, per germline. The DNA of the CDR3 is TGTGCCAGCAGCCGGGGGGCTTGGGGCAATGAGCAGTTCTTC. The encoded protein is CASSRGAWGNEQFF.

The V gene is TRBV6-2 or TRBV6-3, the J gene TRBJ2-7, with 7 bases aligning to TRBD1. The trim removed 4 bases at V and 0 bases at J, leaving 6 bases unmatched. The CDR3 is made up of 15 amino acids. Germline CDR1 and CDR2: MNHEY and SVGEGT. The CDR3 here is CASSSWTGSSYEQYF. CDR3 DNA: TGTGCCAGCAGTTCCTGGACAGGATCCTCCTACGAGCAGTACTTC.

The genes are TRBV6-2 or TRBV6-3 and TRBJ2-1; TRBD1 aligns across 9 bases. Trimming at V came to 6 bases and at J to 8 bases, leaving 5 bases not matched to a gene. Germline V gene sequence: CDR1 MNHEY, CDR2 SVGEGT. CDR3 size: 13 residues. The CDR3 sequence: CASSFGQGYEQFF. CDR3 in DNA: TGTGCCAGCAGCTTTGGACAGGGGTATGAGCAGTTCTTC.

The chain carries TRBV9 and TRBJ2-1, with TRBD2 identical over 8 bases. V was pared by 4 bases and J by 0 bases, with 9 bases of the junction left unmatched. CDR3 size: 17 residues. Germline CDR1 reads SGDLS; CDR2 reads YYNGEE. Here the CDR3 DNA reads TGTGCCAGCAGCCCCCGGACTAGCAAATCCTCCTACAATGAGCAGTTCTTC. Translation: CASSPRTSKSSYNEQFF.

The CDR3: CASTRVGVGLSGNTIYF. The DNA for the CDR3 is TGCGCCAGCACCAGAGTGGGGGTAGGGCTCTCTGGAAACACCATATATTTT. This chain links TRBV4-1 with TRBJ1-3, with D tentatively TRBD1 (5 bases). Germline CDR1 reads MGHRA; CDR2 reads YSYEKL. V lost 7 bases, J lost 0 bases, and 19 bases lay in between. This CDR3 has 17 residues.

This clonotype was seen at least ten times. This sequence joins TRBV12-3 or TRBV12-4 and TRBJ2-3, with D possibly TRBD2 on 6 matching bases. The CDR3 contains 16 residues. Deletions cut 5 bases from V and 3 bases from J, with 18 bases between. CDR3 region: CASSAPGSGGTDTQYF. The CDR3 DNA is TGTGCCAGCAGTGCCCCTGGCTCAGGAGGGACAGATACGCAGTATTTT.

The rearrangement uses TRBV4-1 and TRBJ1-2; no reliable D call. Germline V gene sequence: CDR1 MGHRA, CDR2 YSYEKL. Deletions cut 3 bases from V and 3 bases from J, with 14 bases between. The CDR3 length is 15 residues. CDR3 sequence (DNA): TGCGCCAGCAGCCAGGGTCGGGGTAGCGACTATGGCTACACCTTC. This gives the protein CASSQGRGSDYGYTF.

This chain joins TRBV12-3 or TRBV12-4 and TRBJ2-7; D possibly corresponds to TRBD2 (6 bases). V was trimmed by 3 bases and J by 7 bases, leaving 13 bases between them. This CDR3 comprises 13 residues. The DNA for the CDR3 is TGTGCCAGCAGTTTCGGGGGTCCGTGGGAGCAGTACTTC. This gives the protein CASSFGGPWEQYF.

This chain uses TRBV4-1 with TRBJ2-7, with D possibly TRBD1 on 5 matching bases. With 4 bases removed from V and 0 bases from J, the gap between germline ends came to 10 bases. This CDR3 has 14 amino acids. The germline gives CDR1 MGHRA, CDR2 YSYEKL. CDR3 DNA sequence: TGCGCCAGCAGCCGCCAGGGCAGCTCCTACGAGCAGTACTTC. This translates into CASSRQGSSYEQYF.

The rearrangement uses TRBV5-1 and TRBJ1-2; TRBD1 agrees at 9 bases. The germline V gene encodes CDR1 SGHRS and CDR2 YFSETQ. The junction had 17 bases not matched to a gene; V was cut back by 3 bases and J by 8 bases. This CDR3 is built from 17 residues. The CDR3 DNA follows: TGCGCCAGCAGCTCCCGGACAGGGGTCGGATCGGATCGAGGCTACACCTTC. Amino acids: CASSSRTGVGSDRGYTF.

This chain links TRBV19 with TRBJ2-1; D is possibly TRBD1 or TRBD2 (6 bases each). Germline V gives CDR1 LNHDA, CDR2 SQIVND (reference sequence). V was clipped by 0 bases and J by 0 bases, with 15 bases between them. The CDR3 is 18 residues long. The CDR3 is CASSIDHGGGSSYNEQFF. CDR3 DNA sequence: TGTGCCAGTAGTATAGATCATGGAGGGGGGAGCTCCTACAATGAGCAGTTCTTC.

The V call is TRBV5-1, the J call TRBJ2-1, with 10 bases lining up with TRBD2. Germline lookup yields CDR1 SGHRS and CDR2 YFSETQ. This CDR3 has 16 residues. V gave up 6 bases and J gave up 3 bases; unmatched junction bases: 9. The CDR3 here is CASTTDGLAVYNEQFF. DNA of the CDR3: TGCGCCAGCACCACAGACGGACTAGCGGTCTACAATGAGCAGTTCTTC.

This chain uses TRBV28 with TRBJ2-4; TRBD2 is a possible D gene (6 bases). The V end lost 7 bases, the J end lost 0 bases, and 19 bases lay between the germline ends. Germline CDR1 reads MDHEN; CDR2 reads SYDVKM. The CDR3 has 17 amino acids. CDR3 protein: CASNPPPQRVAKNIQYF. The CDR3 DNA is TGTGCCAGCAATCCCCCCCCTCAGCGGGTAGCCAAAAACATTCAGTACTTC.

The V call is TRBV11-1, the J call TRBJ2-7, with D perhaps being TRBD1 or TRBD2 (5 bases each). The CDR3 contains 14 residues. Per the germline V gene, CDR1 is SGHAT and CDR2 is FQDESV (reference sequence). V lost 6 bases and J 5 bases, leaving 17 bases between the germline ends. CDR3 residues: CASSTGWGKDEQYF. The CDR3 DNA reads TGTGCCAGCAGTACGGGCTGGGGGAAAGACGAGCAGTACTTC.

The rearrangement uses TRBV6-6 and TRBJ1-2, with D possibly TRBD1 on 5 matching bases. Trimming left V 5 bases short and J 3 bases short, with 13 bases between. The CDR3 contains 14 residues. CDR1 MNHNY and CDR2 SVGAGI come from the germline V gene (reference sequence). CDR3 in DNA: TGTGCCAGCAGTCTCTACGGGGGGGACTATGGCTACACCTTC. This encodes CASSLYGGDYGYTF.

This clonotype was found a few times. The J gene is TRBJ2-2, the V gene TRBV4-3; 7 bases match TRBD1. CDR3 length: 13 residues. The germline gives CDR1 LGHNA, CDR2 YSLEER. Trimming cost V 2 bases and J 8 bases; bases outside gene matches: 2. CDR3 in amino acids: CASSQQGDGELFF. CDR3 sequence (DNA): TGCGCCAGCAGCCAACAGGGGGATGGGGAGCTGTTTTTT.

This clonotype was detected only a few times. The chain joins TRBV7-2 to TRBJ2-1, with 8 bases fitting TRBD2. V lost 4 bases to trimming and J lost 9 bases; unmatched junction nucleotides: 5. This CDR3 is built from 13 residues. Looked up from germline, CDR1 is SGHTA and CDR2 is FQGNSA. DNA for the CDR3: TGTGCCAGCAGCTGGGTGGGGACTAGTGAGCAGTTCTTC. It translates to CASSWVGTSEQFF.

The chain uses TRBV4-3 and TRBJ1-1; D is unclear. This CDR3 region has 14 residues. Trimming shortened V by 0 bases and J by 1 base, and 6 bases separated the two germline ends. From germline, CDR1 is LGHNA and CDR2 YSLEER. CDR3 sequence reads: CASSQELGNTEAFF. DNA for the CDR3: TGCGCCAGCAGCCAAGAGTTGGGGAACACTGAAGCTTTCTTT.

The table lists this clonotype with a few counts. The chain links TRBV5-1 to TRBJ2-1, with 7 bases fitting TRBD2. CDR3 size: 13 residues. J lost 10 bases, V lost 0 bases, and 4 bases had no gene match. CDR1 is SGHRS, CDR2 YFSETQ, per germline. CDR3 loop: CASSLAGGEEQFF. The CDR3 DNA reads as TGCGCCAGCAGCTTGGCGGGAGGCGAGGAGCAGTTCTTC.

This clonotype occurred a few times. V is TRBV28 and J is TRBJ1-4, with TRBD1 matching 7 bases. The germline CDR1 and CDR2 sequences are MDHEN and SYDVKM. V was pared by 2 bases and J by 3 bases, with 12 bases of the junction left unmatched. The CDR3 runs 18 residues. In DNA, the CDR3 is TGTGCCAGCAGTTTACCCGGGACAGCTCCCAATGCTAATGAAAAACTGTTTTTT. Its translation is CASSLPGTAPNANEKLFF.

The chain couples TRBV24-1 to TRBJ2-6; D unresolved. This CDR3 is 15 amino acids long. V lost 2 bases to trimming and J lost 0 bases, with 4 bases between them. The germline gives CDR1 KGHDR, CDR2 SFDVKD. The CDR3 loop is CATSDSYSGANVLTF. In nucleotides, the CDR3 is TGTGCCACCAGTGATTCGTACTCTGGGGCCAACGTCCTGACTTTC.

This clonotype appeared once. The CDR3 here is CASSSPPGTDASNEQFF. CDR3 sequence (DNA): TGCGCCAGCAGCTCACCGCCCGGGACCGACGCCTCTAATGAGCAGTTCTTC. The chain recombines TRBV5-1 with TRBJ2-1; either TRBD1 or TRBD2 may fit D (5 bases each). Trimming removed 3 bases from V and 7 bases from J, with 23 bases in between. The CDR3 loop spans 17 amino acids. Germline CDR1 SGHRS, CDR2 YFSETQ.

The rearrangement links TRBV7-6 to TRBJ1-2, with TRBD1 identical over 9 bases. The ends lost 5 bases at V and 5 bases at J; junction bases unmatched: 9. Germline lookup yields CDR1 SGHVS and CDR2 FNYEAQ. CDR3 length equals 15 residues. The CDR3 DNA follows: TGTGCCAGCAGCCCCCGGGACAGGGCCGCGTATGGCTACACCTTC. Its translation is CASSPRDRAAYGYTF.

This clonotype has more than one count but fewer than ten. V gene TRBV12-3 or TRBV12-4 combines with J gene TRBJ2-2; D is possibly TRBD1 (5 bases). The CDR3 length is 14 residues. V dropped 0 bases and J dropped 10 bases, with 12 bases sitting between them. CDR3 sequence (DNA): TGTGCCAGCAGTTTAGCGCAGGGTTATCTGGAGCTGTTTTTT. It encodes CASSLAQGYLELFF.